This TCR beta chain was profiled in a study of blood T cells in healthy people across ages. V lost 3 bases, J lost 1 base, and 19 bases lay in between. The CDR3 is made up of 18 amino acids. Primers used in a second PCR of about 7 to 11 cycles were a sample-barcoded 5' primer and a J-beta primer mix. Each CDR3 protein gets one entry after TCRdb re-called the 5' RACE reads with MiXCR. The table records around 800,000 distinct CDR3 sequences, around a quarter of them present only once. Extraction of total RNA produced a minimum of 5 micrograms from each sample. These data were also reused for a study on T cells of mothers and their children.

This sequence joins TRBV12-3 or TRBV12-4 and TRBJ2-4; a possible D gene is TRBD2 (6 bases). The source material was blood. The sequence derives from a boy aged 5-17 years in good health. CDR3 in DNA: TGTGCCAGCAGTTTTAGTTATCAGTGGGGGGACGCCAAAAACATTCAGTACTTC. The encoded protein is CASSFSYQWGDAKNIQYF.